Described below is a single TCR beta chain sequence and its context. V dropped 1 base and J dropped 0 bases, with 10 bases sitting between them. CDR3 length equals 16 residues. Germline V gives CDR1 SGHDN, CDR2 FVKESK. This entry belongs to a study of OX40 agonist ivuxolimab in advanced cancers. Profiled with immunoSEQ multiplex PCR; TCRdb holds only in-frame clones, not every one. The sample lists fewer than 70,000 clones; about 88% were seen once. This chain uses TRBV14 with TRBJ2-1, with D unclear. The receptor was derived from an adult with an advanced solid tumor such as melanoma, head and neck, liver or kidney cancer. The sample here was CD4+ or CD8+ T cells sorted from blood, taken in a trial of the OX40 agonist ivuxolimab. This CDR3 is CASSQVRRSSYNEQFF. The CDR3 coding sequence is TGTGCCAGCAGCCAAGTTCGGCGGAGCTCCTACAATGAGCAGTTCTTC.